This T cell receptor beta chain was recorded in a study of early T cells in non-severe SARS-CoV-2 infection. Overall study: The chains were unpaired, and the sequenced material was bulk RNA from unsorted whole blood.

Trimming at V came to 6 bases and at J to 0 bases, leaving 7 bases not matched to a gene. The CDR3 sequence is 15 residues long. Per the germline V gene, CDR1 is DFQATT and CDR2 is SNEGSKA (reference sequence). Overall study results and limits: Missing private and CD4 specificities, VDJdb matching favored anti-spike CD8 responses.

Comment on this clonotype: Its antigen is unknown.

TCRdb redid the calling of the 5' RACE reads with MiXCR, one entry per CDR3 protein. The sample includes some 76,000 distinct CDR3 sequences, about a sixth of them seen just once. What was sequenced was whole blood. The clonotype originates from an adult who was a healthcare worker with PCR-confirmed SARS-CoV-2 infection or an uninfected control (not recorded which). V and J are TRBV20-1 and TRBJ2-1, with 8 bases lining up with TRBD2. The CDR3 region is CSAILAELSYNEQFF. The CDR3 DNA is TGCAGTGCCATACTAGCGGAACTCTCCTACAATGAGCAGTTCTTC.